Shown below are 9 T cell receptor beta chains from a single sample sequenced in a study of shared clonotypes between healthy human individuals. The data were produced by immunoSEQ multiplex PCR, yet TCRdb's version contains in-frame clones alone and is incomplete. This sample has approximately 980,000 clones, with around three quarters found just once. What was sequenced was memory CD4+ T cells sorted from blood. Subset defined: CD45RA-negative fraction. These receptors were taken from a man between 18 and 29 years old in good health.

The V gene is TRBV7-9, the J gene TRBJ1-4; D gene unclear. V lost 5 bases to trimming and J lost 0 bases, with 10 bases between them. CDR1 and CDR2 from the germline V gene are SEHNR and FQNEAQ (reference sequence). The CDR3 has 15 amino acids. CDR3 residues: CASSPRAATNEKLFF. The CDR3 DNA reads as TGTGCCAGCAGCCCGAGGGCAGCAACTAATGAAAAACTGTTTTTT.

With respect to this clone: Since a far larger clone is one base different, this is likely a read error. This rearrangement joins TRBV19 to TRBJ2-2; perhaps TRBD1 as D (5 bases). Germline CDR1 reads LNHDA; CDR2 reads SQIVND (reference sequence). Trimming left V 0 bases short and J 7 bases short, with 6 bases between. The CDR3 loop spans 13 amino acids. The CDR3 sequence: CASSIDRVGELFF. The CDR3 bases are TGTGCCAGTAGTATAGACAGGGTCGGGGAGCTGTTTTTT. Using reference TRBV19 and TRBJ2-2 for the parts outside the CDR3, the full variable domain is DGGITQSPKYLFRKEGQNVTLSCEQNLNHDAMYWYRQDPGQGLRLIYYSQIVNDFQKGDIAEGYSVSREKKESFPLTVTSAQKNPTAFYLCASSIDRVGELFFGEGSRLTVL.

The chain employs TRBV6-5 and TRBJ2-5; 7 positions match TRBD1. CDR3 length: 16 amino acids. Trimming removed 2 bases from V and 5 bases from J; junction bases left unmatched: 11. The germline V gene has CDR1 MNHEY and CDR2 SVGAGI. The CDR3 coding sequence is TGTGCCAGCAGTTACGGAGACAGGGTGGTAGGGGAGACCCAGTACTTC. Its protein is CASSYGDRVVGETQYF.

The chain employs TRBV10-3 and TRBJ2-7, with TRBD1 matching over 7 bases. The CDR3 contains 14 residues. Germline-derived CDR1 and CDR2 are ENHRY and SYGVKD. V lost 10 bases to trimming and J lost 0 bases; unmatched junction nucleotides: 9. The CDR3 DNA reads TGTGCCACCGGGACAGACCAGAGCTCCTACGAGCAGTACTTC. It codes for CATGTDQSSYEQYF.

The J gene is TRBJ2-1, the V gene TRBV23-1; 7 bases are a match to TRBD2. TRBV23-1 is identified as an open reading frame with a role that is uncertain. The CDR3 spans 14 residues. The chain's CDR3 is CTQTSLTSYNEQFF. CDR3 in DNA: TGCACCCAGACTAGCCTTACCTCCTACAATGAGCAGTTCTTC.

CDR3 sequence: CASSLALGQGPYEQYF. The CDR3 bases are TGTGCCAGCAGCTTGGCCTTGGGACAGGGACCCTACGAGCAGTACTTC. V and J are TRBV5-4 and TRBJ2-7; 9 bases match TRBD1. The trim removed 0 bases at V and 2 bases at J, leaving 6 bases unmatched. This CDR3 region has 16 residues. Germline V gene sequence: CDR1 SGHNT, CDR2 YYREEE (reference sequence).

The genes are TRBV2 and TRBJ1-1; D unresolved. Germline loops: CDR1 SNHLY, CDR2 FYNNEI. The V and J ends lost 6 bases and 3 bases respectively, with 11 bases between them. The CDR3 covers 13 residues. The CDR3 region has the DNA TGTGCCAGCAGCGACCTCATGGACACTGAAGCTTTCTTT. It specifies CASSDLMDTEAFF.

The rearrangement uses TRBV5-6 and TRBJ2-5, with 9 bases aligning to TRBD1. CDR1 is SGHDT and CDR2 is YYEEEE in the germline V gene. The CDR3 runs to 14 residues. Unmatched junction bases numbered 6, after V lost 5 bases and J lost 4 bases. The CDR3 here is CASRYTGGLETQYF. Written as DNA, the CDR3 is TGTGCCAGCAGATATACAGGGGGCCTAGAGACCCAGTACTTC.

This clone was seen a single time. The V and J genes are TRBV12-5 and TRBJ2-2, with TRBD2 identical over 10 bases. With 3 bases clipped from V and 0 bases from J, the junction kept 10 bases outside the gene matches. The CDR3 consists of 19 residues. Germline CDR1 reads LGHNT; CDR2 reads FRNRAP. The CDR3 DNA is TGTGCTAGTGGTTTAGTGGTAGCGGGAGGAACTACGAACACCGGGGAGCTGTTTTTT. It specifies CASGLVVAGGTTNTGELFF.